The 9 T cell receptor beta chains in this list originate from one sample, sequenced in a study of shared clonotypes between healthy human individuals. Libraries were prepared by immunoSEQ multiplex PCR; TCRdb keeps only in-frame clonotypes and omits some of them. The sample yields some 700,000 clones, roughly 88% seen once. The material sequenced was memory CD8+ T cells from PBMCs. Subset reported: CD45RO+ cells pooled with CCR7-negative TemRA cells. These receptors all stem from a man between 18 and 29 years old in good health. Some clones in this sample may be carry-over from other donors' samples.

The chain employs TRBV10-1 and TRBJ2-1; 9 nucleotides agree with TRBD2. The germline gives CDR1 WNHNN, CDR2 SYGVQD (reference sequence). With V trimmed by 3 bases and J by 7 bases, 19 bases remained unmatched. The CDR3 is made up of 19 amino acids. The CDR3 loop is CASSDGLGGAGGLRNEQFF. The CDR3 DNA follows: TGCGCCAGCAGTGATGGCCTTGGAGGGGCGGGAGGGCTCAGGAATGAGCAGTTCTTC.

The V call is TRBV30, the J call TRBJ1-5, with a possible D match to TRBD1 (5 bases). This CDR3 is built from 15 residues. The V and J ends lost 2 bases and 3 bases respectively, with 14 bases between them. Germline values: CDR1 GTSNPN, CDR2 SVGIG (reference sequence). The CDR3 DNA follows: TGTGCCTGGAGTCTGGGCCGGGGCACCAATCAGCCCCAGCATTTT. This sequence encodes CAWSLGRGTNQPQHF.

The CDR3 DNA is TGTGCCAGCAGTTACAGGGGAGAGACCCAGTACTTC. It is translated as CASSYRGETQYF. This chain joins TRBV6-5 and TRBJ2-5, with a weak D call TRBD1 (5 bases). Trimming shortened V by 2 bases and J by 4 bases, and 5 bases separated the two germline ends. The CDR3 is 12 amino acids. CDR1 is MNHEY, CDR2 SVGAGI, per germline.

The gene calls are TRBV9 and TRBJ2-3; the match to TRBD1 covers 7 bases. Unmatched junction bases numbered 8, after V lost 3 bases and J lost 1 base. The germline V gene has CDR1 SGDLS and CDR2 YYNGEE. This CDR3 has 16 residues. Here the CDR3 DNA reads TGTGCCAGCAGCGCTTCATCAGGGACAGGCACAGATACGCAGTATTTT. As protein: CASSASSGTGTDTQYF. The full variable domain, in which reference TRBV9 and TRBJ2-3 provide the parts outside the CDR3, is DSGVTQTPKHLITATGQRVTLRCSPRSGDLSVYWYQQSLDQGLQFLIQYYNGEERAKGNILERFSAQQFPDLHSELNLSSLELGDSALYFCASSASSGTGTDTQYFGPGTRLTVL.

Only a few counts were recorded for this clone. CDR3: CASSESSTPLNTEAFF. The CDR3 nucleotides read TGCGCCAGCAGTGAGTCGAGTACTCCTCTGAACACTGAAGCTTTCTTT. The rearrangement links TRBV10-1 to TRBJ1-1; D ambiguous. V lost 0 bases to trimming and J lost 0 bases, with 11 bases between them. Germline CDR1 WNHNN, CDR2 SYGVQD (reference sequence). The CDR3 runs 16 residues.

V gene TRBV6-5 combines with J gene TRBJ1-1, with D tentatively TRBD1 (6 bases). The CDR3 covers 14 residues. The V and J ends lost 6 bases and 0 bases respectively, with 11 bases between them. Looked up from germline, CDR1 is MNHEY and CDR2 is SVGAGI. The CDR3 DNA reads TGTGCCAGCAGCCGGACAGTGATGAACACTGAAGCTTTCTTT. Its translation is CASSRTVMNTEAFF.

Turning to this clone: This same CDR3 is encoded by further DNA sequences in the sample. CDR3 coding DNA: TGTGCCAGCAGCGTAGGACCCGGGACCGGGGAGCTGTTTTTT. Residues: CASSVGPGTGELFF. The rearrangement joins TRBV9 to TRBJ2-2; D is uncertain. V dropped 0 bases and J dropped 5 bases, with 8 bases sitting between them. Germline CDR1 and CDR2: SGDLS and YYNGEE. The CDR3 contains 14 residues.

This clone was seen a few times. V is TRBV28 and J is TRBJ2-5; D tentatively reads TRBD1 or TRBD2 (5 bases each). Germline-derived CDR1 and CDR2 are MDHEN and SYDVKM. The CDR3 consists of 19 residues. Trimming shortened V by 5 bases and J by 5 bases, and 30 bases separated the two germline ends. The CDR3 loop reads CASSPQGAAAFLSLETQYF. CDR3 in DNA: TGTGCCAGCAGTCCCCAGGGTGCAGCGGCCTTTCTCAGTTTGGAGACCCAGTACTTC.

This chain links TRBV7-3 with TRBJ2-1; unclear D gene. Trimming cost V 4 bases and J 5 bases, with 9 bases left between them. The CDR3 consists of 13 residues. CDR1 SGHTA and CDR2 FQGTGA come from the germline V gene. CDR3 DNA sequence: TGTGCCAGCAGCTCCTACCCTAACAATGAGCAGTTCTTC. Its protein product is CASSSYPNNEQFF.